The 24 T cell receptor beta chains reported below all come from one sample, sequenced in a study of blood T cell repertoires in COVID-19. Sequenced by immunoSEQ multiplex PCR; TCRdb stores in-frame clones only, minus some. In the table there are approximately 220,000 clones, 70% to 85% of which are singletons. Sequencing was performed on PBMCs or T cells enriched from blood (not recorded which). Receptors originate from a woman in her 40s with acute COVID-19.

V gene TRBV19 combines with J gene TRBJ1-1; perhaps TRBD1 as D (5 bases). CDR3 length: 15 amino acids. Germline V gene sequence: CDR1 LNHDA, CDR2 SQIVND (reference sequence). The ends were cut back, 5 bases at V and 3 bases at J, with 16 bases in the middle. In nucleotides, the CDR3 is TGTGCCAGTAGTCTTCGGACACAGAAATACACTGAAGCTTTCTTT. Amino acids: CASSLRTQKYTEAFF.

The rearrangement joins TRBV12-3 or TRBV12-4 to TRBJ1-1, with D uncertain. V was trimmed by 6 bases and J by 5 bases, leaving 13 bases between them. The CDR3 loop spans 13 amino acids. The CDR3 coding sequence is TGTGCCAGCAGCCCCCCCGCGGGTACTGAAGCTTTCTTT. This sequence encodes CASSPPAGTEAFF.

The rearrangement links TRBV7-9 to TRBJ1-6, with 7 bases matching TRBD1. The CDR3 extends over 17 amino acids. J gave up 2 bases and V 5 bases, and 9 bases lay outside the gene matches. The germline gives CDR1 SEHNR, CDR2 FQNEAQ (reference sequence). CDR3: CASSRDRAIPYNSPLHF. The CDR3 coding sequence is TGTGCCAGCAGCAGAGACAGGGCCATTCCCTATAATTCACCCCTCCACTTT. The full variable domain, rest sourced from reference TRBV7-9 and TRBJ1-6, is DTGVSQNPRHKITKRGQNVTFRCDPISEHNRLYWYRQTLGQGPEFLTYFQNEAQLEKSRLLSDRFSAERPKGSFSTLEIQRTEQGDSAMYLCASSRDRAIPYNSPLHFGNGTRLTVT.

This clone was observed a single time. This chain's CDR3 is CASSFNPLQSGELFF. The CDR3 region has the DNA TGTGCCAGCAGCTTCAACCCCCTACAGTCCGGGGAGCTGTTTTTT. V usage is TRBV11-2 and J usage is TRBJ2-2; D uncertain. Trimming shortened V by 3 bases and J by 6 bases, and 14 bases separated the two germline ends. From germline, CDR1 is SGHAT and CDR2 FQNNGV. The CDR3 is 15 amino acids.

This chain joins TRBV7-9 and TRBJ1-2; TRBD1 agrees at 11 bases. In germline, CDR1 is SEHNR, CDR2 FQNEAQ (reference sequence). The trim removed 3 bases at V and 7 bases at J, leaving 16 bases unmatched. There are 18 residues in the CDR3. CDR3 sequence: CASSFGVGQGDLKGGYTF. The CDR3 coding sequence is TGTGCCAGCAGCTTCGGAGTGGGACAGGGGGACCTGAAGGGTGGCTACACCTTC.

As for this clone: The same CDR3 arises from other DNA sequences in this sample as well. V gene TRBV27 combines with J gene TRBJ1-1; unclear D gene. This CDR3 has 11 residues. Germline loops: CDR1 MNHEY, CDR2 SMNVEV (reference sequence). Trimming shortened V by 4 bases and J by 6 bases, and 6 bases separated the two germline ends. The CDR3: CASSSGSEAFF. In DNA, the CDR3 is TGTGCCAGCAGTTCCGGTTCTGAAGCTTTCTTT.

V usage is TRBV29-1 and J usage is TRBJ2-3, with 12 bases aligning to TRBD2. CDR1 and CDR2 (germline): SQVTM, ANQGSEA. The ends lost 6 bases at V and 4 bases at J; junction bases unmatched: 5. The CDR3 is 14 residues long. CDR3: CSVPTSGSSDTQYF. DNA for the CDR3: TGCAGCGTCCCGACTAGCGGGAGTTCAGATACGCAGTATTTT.

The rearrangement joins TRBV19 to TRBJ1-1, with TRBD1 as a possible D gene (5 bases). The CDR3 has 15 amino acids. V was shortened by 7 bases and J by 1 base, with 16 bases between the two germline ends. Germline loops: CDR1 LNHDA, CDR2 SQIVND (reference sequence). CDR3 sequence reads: CASMGRRTKNTEAFF. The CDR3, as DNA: TGTGCCAGTATGGGGCGTAGGACAAAGAACACTGAAGCTTTCTTT.

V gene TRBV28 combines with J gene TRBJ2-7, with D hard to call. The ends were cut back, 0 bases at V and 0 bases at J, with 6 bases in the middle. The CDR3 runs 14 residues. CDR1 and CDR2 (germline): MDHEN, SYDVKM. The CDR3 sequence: CASSLWFGSYEQYF. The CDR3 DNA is TGTGCCAGCAGTTTATGGTTCGGCTCCTACGAGCAGTACTTC.

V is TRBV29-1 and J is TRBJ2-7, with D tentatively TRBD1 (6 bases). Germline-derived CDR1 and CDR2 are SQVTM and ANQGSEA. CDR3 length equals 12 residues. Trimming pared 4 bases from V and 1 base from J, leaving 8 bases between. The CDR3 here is CSVAGQSYEQYF. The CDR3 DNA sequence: TGCAGCGTTGCTGGACAGTCCTACGAGCAGTACTTC.

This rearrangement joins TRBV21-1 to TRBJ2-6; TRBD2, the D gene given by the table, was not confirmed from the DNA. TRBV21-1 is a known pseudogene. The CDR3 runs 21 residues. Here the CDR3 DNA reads TGTGCCAGCAGCAAAGAGGTAGGATATAGCGGGAGATTATCTGGGGCCAACGTCCTGACTTTC. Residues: CASSKEVGYSGRLSGANVLTF.

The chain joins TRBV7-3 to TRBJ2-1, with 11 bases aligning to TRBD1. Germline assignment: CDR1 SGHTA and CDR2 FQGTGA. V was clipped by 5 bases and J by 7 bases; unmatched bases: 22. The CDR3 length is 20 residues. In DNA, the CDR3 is TGTGCCAGCAGCCTCTCGGACAGGGGGCGCTTAGGGACTAGCCAAAATGAGCAGTTCTTC. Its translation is CASSLSDRGRLGTSQNEQFF.

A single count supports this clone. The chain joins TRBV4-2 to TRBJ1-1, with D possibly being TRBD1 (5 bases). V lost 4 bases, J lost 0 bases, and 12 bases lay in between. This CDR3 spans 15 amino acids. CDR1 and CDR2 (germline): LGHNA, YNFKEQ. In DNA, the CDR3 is TGTGCCAGCAGCCCCTCGACAGCACTGAACACTGAAGCTTTCTTT. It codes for CASSPSTALNTEAFF.

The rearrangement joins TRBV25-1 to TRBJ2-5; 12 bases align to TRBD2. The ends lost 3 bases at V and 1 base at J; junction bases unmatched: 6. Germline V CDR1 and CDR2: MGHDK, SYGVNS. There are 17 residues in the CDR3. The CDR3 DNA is TGTGCCAGCAGTGATAGCGTGACTAGCGGGGGCCAAGAGACCCAGTACTTC. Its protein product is CASSDSVTSGGQETQYF. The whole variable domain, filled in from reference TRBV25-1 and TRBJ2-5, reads EADIYQTPRYLVIGTGKKITLECSQTMGHDKMYWYQQDPGMELHLIHYSYGVNSTEKGDLSSESTVSRIRTEHFPLTLESARPSHTSQYLCASSDSVTSGGQETQYFGPGTRLLVL.

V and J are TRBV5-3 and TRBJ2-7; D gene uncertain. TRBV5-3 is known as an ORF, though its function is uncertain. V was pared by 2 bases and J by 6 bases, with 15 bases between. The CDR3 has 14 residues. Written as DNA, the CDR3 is TGTGCCAGAAGCTTCTTAGAGAATCCTGGCGAGCAGTACTTC. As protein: CARSFLENPGEQYF.

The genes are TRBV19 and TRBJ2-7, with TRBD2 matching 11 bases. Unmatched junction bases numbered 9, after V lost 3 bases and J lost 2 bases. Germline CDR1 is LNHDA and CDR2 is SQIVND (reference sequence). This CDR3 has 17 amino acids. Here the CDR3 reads CASSIPILAGEPYEQYF. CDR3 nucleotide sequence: TGTGCCAGTAGTATCCCTATACTAGCGGGAGAGCCCTACGAGCAGTACTTC.

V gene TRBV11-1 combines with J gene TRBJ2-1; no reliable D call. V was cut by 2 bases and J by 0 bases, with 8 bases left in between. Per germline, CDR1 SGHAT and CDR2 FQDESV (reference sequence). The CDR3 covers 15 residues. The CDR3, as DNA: TGTGCCAGCAGCTTACTAGGAGTCTCCTACAATGAGCAGTTCTTC. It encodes CASSLLGVSYNEQFF. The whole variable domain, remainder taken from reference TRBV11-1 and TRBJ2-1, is EAEVAQSPRYKITEKSQAVAFWCDPISGHATLYWYRQILGQGPELLVQFQDESVVDDSQLPKDRFSAERLKGVDSTLKIQPAELGDSAMYLCASSLLGVSYNEQFFGPGTRLTVL.

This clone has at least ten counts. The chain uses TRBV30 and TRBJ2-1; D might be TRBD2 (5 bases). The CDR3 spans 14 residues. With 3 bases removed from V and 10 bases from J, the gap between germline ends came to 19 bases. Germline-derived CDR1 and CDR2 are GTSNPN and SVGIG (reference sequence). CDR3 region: CAWRKGNLPGEQFF. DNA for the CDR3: TGTGCCTGGAGAAAGGGAAATCTCCCGGGAGAGCAGTTCTTC. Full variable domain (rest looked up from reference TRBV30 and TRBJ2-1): SQTIHQWPATLVQPVGSPLSLECTVEGTSNPNLYWYRQAAGRGLQLLFYSVGIGQISSEVPQNLSASRPQDRQFILSSKKLLLSDSGFYLCAWRKGNLPGEQFFGPGTRLTVL.

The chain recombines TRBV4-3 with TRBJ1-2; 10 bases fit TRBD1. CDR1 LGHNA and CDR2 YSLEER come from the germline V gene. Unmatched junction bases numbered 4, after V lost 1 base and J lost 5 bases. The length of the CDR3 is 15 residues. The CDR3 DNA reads TGCGCCAGCAGCCAAGTATGGACAGGGGGTTATGGCTACACCTTC. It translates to CASSQVWTGGYGYTF.

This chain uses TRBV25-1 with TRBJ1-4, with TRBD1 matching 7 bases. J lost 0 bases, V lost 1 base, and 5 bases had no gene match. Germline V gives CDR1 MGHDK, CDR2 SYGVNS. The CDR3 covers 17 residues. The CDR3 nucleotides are TGTGCCAGCAGTGAATCGGGCAGGGGGGCAACTAATGAAAAACTGTTTTTT. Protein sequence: CASSESGRGATNEKLFF.

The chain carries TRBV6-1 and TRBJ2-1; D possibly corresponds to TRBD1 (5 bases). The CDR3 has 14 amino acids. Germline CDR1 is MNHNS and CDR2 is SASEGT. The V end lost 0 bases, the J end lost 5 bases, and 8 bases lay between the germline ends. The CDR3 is CASSEAGAHNEQFF. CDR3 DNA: TGTGCCAGCAGTGAAGCAGGGGCCCACAATGAGCAGTTCTTC.

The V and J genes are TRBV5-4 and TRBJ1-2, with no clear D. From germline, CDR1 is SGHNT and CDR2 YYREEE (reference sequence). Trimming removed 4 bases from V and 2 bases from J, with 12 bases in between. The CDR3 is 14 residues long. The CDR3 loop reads CASSPRTGNYGYTF. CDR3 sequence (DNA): TGTGCCAGCAGCCCCCGTACGGGGAACTATGGCTACACCTTC.

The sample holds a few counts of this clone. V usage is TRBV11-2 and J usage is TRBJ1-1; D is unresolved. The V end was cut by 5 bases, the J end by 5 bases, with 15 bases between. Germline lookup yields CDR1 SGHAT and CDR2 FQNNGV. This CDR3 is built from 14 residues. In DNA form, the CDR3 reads TGTGCCAGCAGCCAGCAAACCGGGGTTACTGAAGCTTTCTTT. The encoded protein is CASSQQTGVTEAFF. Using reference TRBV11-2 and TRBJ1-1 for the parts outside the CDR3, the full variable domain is EAGVAQSPRYKIIEKRQSVAFWCNPISGHATLYWYQQILGQGPKLLIQFQNNGVVDDSQLPKDRFSAERLKGVDSTLKIQPAKLEDSAVYLCASSQQTGVTEAFFGQGTRLTVV.

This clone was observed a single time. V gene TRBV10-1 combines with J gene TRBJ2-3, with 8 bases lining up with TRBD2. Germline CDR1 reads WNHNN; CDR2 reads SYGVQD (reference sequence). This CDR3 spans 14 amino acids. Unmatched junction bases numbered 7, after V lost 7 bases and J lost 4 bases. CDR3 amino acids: CASNPGGAADTQYF. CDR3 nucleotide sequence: TGCGCCAGCAATCCCGGGGGGGCCGCAGATACGCAGTATTTT.